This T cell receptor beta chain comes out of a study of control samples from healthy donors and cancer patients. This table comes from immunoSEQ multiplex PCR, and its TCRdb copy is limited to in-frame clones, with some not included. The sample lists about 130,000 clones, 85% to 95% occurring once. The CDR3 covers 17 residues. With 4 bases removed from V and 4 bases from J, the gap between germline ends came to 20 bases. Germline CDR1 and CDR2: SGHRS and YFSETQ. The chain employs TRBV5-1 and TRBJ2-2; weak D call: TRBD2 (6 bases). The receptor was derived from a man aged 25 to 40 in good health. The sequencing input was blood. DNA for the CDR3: TGCGCCAGCAGCCTGGGGCGGGGATCGATTCCCACCGGGGAGCTGTTTTTT. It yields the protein CASSLGRGSIPTGELFF.